This paragraph reports one T cell receptor beta chain. The CDR3 sequence is 21 residues long. The V and J ends lost 0 bases and 4 bases, in that order; junction bases with no gene match: 15. Germline-derived CDR1 and CDR2 are LGHNA and YSLEER. CD45RO negativity and positive selection for CCR7 defined naive CD8 cells, a population that excluded terminally differentiated effector memory CD45RA+ cells. The table came from immunoSEQ multiplex PCR; TCRdb's copy has only in-frame clones and leaves some out. In the table there are over 2 million clones, less than 95% of which are singletons. These data come from a study of shared clonotypes between healthy human individuals.

The sample consisted of naive CD8+ T cells sorted from blood. This chain joins TRBV4-3 and TRBJ2-3, with 14 positions matching TRBD2. The TCR sequence derives from a man aged 18-30 years in good health. CDR3 in amino acids: CASSQDGYPGLAGEGADTQYF. Written as DNA, the CDR3 is TGCGCCAGCAGCCAAGATGGTTATCCGGGACTAGCGGGAGAGGGTGCAGATACGCAGTATTTT.